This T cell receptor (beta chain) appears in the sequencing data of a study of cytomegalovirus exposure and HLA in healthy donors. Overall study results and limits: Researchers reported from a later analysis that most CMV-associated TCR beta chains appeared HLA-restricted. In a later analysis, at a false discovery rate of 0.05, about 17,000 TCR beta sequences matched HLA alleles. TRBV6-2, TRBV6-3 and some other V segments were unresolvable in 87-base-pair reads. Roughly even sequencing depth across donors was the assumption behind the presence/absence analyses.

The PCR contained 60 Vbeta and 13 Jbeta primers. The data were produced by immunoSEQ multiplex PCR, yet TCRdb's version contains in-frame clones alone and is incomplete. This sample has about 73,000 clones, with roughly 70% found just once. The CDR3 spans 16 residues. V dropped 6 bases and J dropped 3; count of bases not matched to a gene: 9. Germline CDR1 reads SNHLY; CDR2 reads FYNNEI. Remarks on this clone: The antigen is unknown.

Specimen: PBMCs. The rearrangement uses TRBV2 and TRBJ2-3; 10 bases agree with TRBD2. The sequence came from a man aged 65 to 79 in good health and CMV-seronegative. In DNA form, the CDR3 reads TGTGCCAGCAGCGACCTAGCGGGAGTAATGACAGATACGCAGTATTTT. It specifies CASSDLAGVMTDTQYF.